The entry below gives a single TCR beta chain sequence along with its context. One junction end disagrees with the germline gene, perhaps due to a read error. Each CDR3 protein gets one entry after TCRdb re-called the RACE reads with MiXCR. The repertoire holds 270,000 or so distinct CDR3 sequences, with 7.7% as singletons. Described time point: pre-sensitization, week 0. Noted treatment: therapeutic diphenylcyclopropenone sensitization with weekly scalp DPC. Alopecia patients between 18 and 70 years old and suitable for DPC were used as donors. Germline-derived CDR1 and CDR2 are SNHLY and FYNNEI. The CDR3 totals 12 residues. The sample originates from a study of human T cells and chemical hapten exposure. Study overall: Small pooled library volume differences mainly caused per-sample TCR yield variation.

The V and J genes are TRBV2 and TRBJ1-2, with D maybe TRBD1 (5 bases). The material sequenced was whole blood, taken in connection with sensitization to the hapten diphenylcyclopropenone (DPC). The source of this sequence is a man younger than 30 with alopecia areata. Some clones in this sample may be carry-over from other donors' samples. The CDR3 DNA reads TGTGTCAGCAGTGACAGCCCATATGGCTACACCTTC. Translated, it gives CVSSDSPYGYTF.